The T cell receptor beta chain described here comes from a study of T cell changes during pregnancy in multiple sclerosis. Using immunoSEQ multiplex PCR, the repertoire was profiled, and TCRdb retains in-frame clones only, with some absent. The sample has approximately 50,000 clones; roughly 94% are singletons. The CDR3 is made up of 15 amino acids. Germline V gene sequence: CDR1 SGHTA, CDR2 FQGNSA. Deletions cut 5 bases from V and 9 bases from J, with 20 bases between. Sample: CD4+ T cells from peripheral blood mononuclear cells, taken in the third trimester of pregnancy. The clonotype comes from a female donor with multiple sclerosis, enrolled in a pregnancy study. This chain joins TRBV7-2 and TRBJ2-1, with D maybe TRBD1 (6 bases). DNA for the CDR3: TGTGCCAGCAGCCGCCCCCCCCGAACAGGGAGTGAGCAGTTCTTC. Encoded protein: CASSRPPRTGSEQFF.